This T cell receptor beta chain was retrieved from a study of identifying expanded T cells in peripheral blood. Study-wide findings and caveats: Over about two and four weeks, about 15 and 18 clones changed, versus approximately 1.1 between replicates. Across healthy donors, higher total template counts meant significantly greater roughly two-week count variance.

For this clone: The antigen remains undetermined.

Method: immunoSEQ multiplex PCR; TCRdb's copy keeps in-frame clones and lacks some. The sample shows about 81,000 clones, roughly 84% of them seen only once. No infections or other immune events were documented during collection. The receptor was derived from a person between 18 and 75 years old in good health. Sequenced: blood.

CDR3 in amino acids: CASSLGDYTEAFF. The DNA of the CDR3 is TGTGCCAGCAGCTTAGGGGATTACACTGAAGCTTTCTTT. The rearrangement joins TRBV11-1 to TRBJ1-1, with D uncertain. The V gene's germline CDR1 is SGHAT and CDR2 FQDESV (reference sequence). CDR3 length: 13 amino acids. Trimming stripped 1 base from V and 3 bases from J, with 6 bases between.